One and the same sample provided the 18 T cell receptor beta chains below, sequenced in a study of blood T cell repertoires in COVID-19. Measured with immunoSEQ multiplex PCR; TCRdb has only the in-frame clones, and not every one. The table has 64,000 or so clones, 70% to 85% seen once; the top ten hold roughly 10%. Sequencing was done on a sample of peripheral blood. The source of these receptors is a human donor in a cohort sampled during active COVID-19.

The chain joins TRBV28 to TRBJ1-5, with D possibly TRBD1 on 5 matching bases. This CDR3 comprises 12 residues. V dropped 6 bases and J dropped 5 bases, with 8 bases sitting between them. CDR1 and CDR2 (germline): MDHEN, SYDVKM. In DNA form, the CDR3 reads TGTGCCAGCAGGGACAATGATCAGCCCCAGCATTTT. Translating gives CASRDNDQPQHF.

The rearrangement uses TRBV4-3 and TRBJ2-1; 7 nucleotides line up with TRBD1. The ends lost 0 bases at V and 0 bases at J; junction bases unmatched: 5. The CDR3 consists of 17 residues. Germline assignment: CDR1 LGHNA and CDR2 YSLEER. CDR3 sequence: CASSQESRDSSYNEQFF. The CDR3 coding sequence is TGCGCCAGCAGCCAAGAATCCCGGGACAGCTCCTACAATGAGCAGTTCTTC.

This rearrangement joins TRBV7-9 to TRBJ2-1; 13 nucleotides match TRBD2. Trimming took 4 bases from V and 6 from J; bases not matched to a gene: 3. The CDR3 totals 15 residues. Germline V gene sequence: CDR1 SEHNR, CDR2 FQNEAQ (reference sequence). In DNA, the CDR3 is TGTGCCAGCAGCTCGGGACTAGCGGGATTCAATGAGCAGTTCTTC. This sequence encodes CASSSGLAGFNEQFF.

The CDR3, as DNA: TGTGCCAGTACTGGGCAAAATAGCAATCAGCCCCAGCATTTT. The encoded protein is CASTGQNSNQPQHF. The gene calls are TRBV19 and TRBJ1-5; no firm D call. The CDR3 has 14 residues. In germline, CDR1 is LNHDA, CDR2 SQIVND (reference sequence). V was clipped by 7 bases and J by 0 bases, with 10 bases between them. The full variable domain, rest sourced from reference TRBV19 and TRBJ1-5, is DGGITQSPKYLFRKEGQNVTLSCEQNLNHDAMYWYRQDPGQGLRLIYYSQIVNDFQKGDIAEGYSVSREKKESFPLTVTSAQKNPTAFYLCASTGQNSNQPQHFGDGTRLSIL.

This chain connects TRBV7-2 to TRBJ1-6; 8 bases line up with TRBD1. The V and J ends lost 0 bases and 2 bases, in that order; junction bases with no gene match: 6. The CDR3 runs to 18 residues. The germline CDR1 and CDR2 sequences are SGHTA and FQGNSA. The CDR3 reads CASSLAAGGNAYNSPLHF. The CDR3 nucleotides are TGTGCCAGCAGCTTAGCGGCAGGGGGCAACGCCTATAATTCACCCCTCCACTTT.

The CDR3 sequence: CASSQNPGTSGRVETQYF. CDR3 in DNA: TGCGCCAGCAGCCAGAACCCTGGGACTAGCGGGAGGGTAGAGACCCAGTACTTC. This chain links TRBV4-3 with TRBJ2-5; 16 bases line up with TRBD2. The CDR3 is 18 residues long. Germline V gives CDR1 LGHNA, CDR2 YSLEER. V lost 3 bases to trimming and J lost 4 bases; unmatched junction nucleotides: 8.

This chain uses TRBV7-6 with TRBJ2-7; 10 positions agree with TRBD1. The V gene end was trimmed by 2 bases and the J gene end by 7 bases; junction bases not matched to a gene: 11. Germline CDR1 reads SGHVS; CDR2 reads FNYEAQ. The length of the CDR3 is 16 residues. CDR3 residues: CASSLLPPGQGREQYF. CDR3 DNA sequence: TGTGCCAGCAGCTTACTACCGCCGGGACAGGGGCGGGAGCAGTACTTC.

This chain joins TRBV5-1 and TRBJ2-2, with 8 bases aligning to TRBD2. J was trimmed by 3 bases and V by 1 base; bases with no gene match: 5. This CDR3 region has 16 residues. Germline V lookup: CDR1 SGHRS, CDR2 YFSETQ. CDR3 DNA: TGCGCCAGCAGCTTGCGGGAGGGCCCGGACACCGGGGAGCTGTTTTTT. Its protein product is CASSLREGPDTGELFF.

The V call is TRBV19, the J call TRBJ2-1; 8 bases are shared with TRBD2. Per the germline V gene, CDR1 is LNHDA and CDR2 is SQIVND (reference sequence). J was trimmed by 6 bases and V by 5 bases; bases with no gene match: 9. This CDR3 has 15 residues. DNA of the CDR3: TGTGCCAGTAGTTATTCCCTAGCGGGCCCCAATGAGCAGTTCTTC. Translation gives CASSYSLAGPNEQFF.

This clone was seen more than once but under ten times. This chain links TRBV5-4 with TRBJ1-3, with D possibly TRBD1 on 5 matching bases. From germline, CDR1 is SGHNT and CDR2 YYREEE (reference sequence). With 0 bases removed from V and 4 bases from J, the gap between germline ends came to 11 bases. The CDR3 is made up of 15 amino acids. The CDR3 DNA reads as TGTGCCAGCAGCTTGGATGGGGCTAGGGGAAACACCATATATTTT. Translated, it gives CASSLDGARGNTIYF.

The rearrangement uses TRBV9 and TRBJ2-1, with a tentative D call TRBD1 (6 bases). CDR1 is SGDLS, CDR2 YYNGEE, per germline. V was clipped by 3 bases and J by 6 bases, with 13 bases between them. The CDR3 loop spans 14 amino acids. The CDR3 DNA sequence: TGTGCCAGCAGCGCAACGACAGGACGCAATGAGCAGTTCTTC. Its protein is CASSATTGRNEQFF.

The chain is built from TRBV5-6 and TRBJ2-7; D is undetermined. The length of the CDR3 is 14 residues. Trimming stripped 0 bases from V and 3 bases from J, with 10 bases between. Germline loops: CDR1 SGHDT, CDR2 YYEEEE. CDR3 sequence (DNA): TGTGCCAGCAGCTTGGGGTATAGAAGCTACGAGCAGTACTTC. Amino acid sequence: CASSLGYRSYEQYF.

This chain connects TRBV7-2 to TRBJ2-1; 9 positions match TRBD2. The CDR3 sequence is 13 residues long. The trim removed 3 bases at V and 9 bases at J, leaving 3 bases unmatched. From germline, CDR1 is SGHTA and CDR2 FQGNSA. CDR3 DNA sequence: TGTGCCAGCAGCTTTGCGACTAGCGGTGAGCAGTTCTTC. Translation gives CASSFATSGEQFF.

There are many counts of this clone. This chain links TRBV28 with TRBJ1-5, with 11 nucleotides matching TRBD1. V was pared by 6 bases and J by 4 bases, with 11 bases of the junction left unmatched. Germline assignment: CDR1 MDHEN and CDR2 SYDVKM. This CDR3 is 17 amino acids long. The CDR3 region is CASSRWWTGGLNQPQHF. Here the CDR3 DNA reads TGTGCCAGCAGCCGATGGTGGACAGGGGGCCTAAATCAGCCCCAGCATTTT.

The CDR3 loop reads CASSRTDSSYNEQFF. CDR3 coding DNA: TGTGCCAGCAGCAGGACTGATAGCTCCTACAATGAGCAGTTCTTC. The V call is TRBV11-2, the J call TRBJ2-1, with D perhaps matching TRBD2 (5 bases). The ends were cut back, 5 bases at V and 0 bases at J, with 11 bases in the middle. Germline V gene lookup returns CDR1 SGHAT and CDR2 FQNNGV. The CDR3 is 15 amino acids.

The V call is TRBV27, the J call TRBJ2-1; 7 bases align to TRBD1. This CDR3 spans 13 amino acids. The junction had 5 bases not matched to a gene; V was cut back by 6 bases and J by 6 bases. CDR1 and CDR2 from the germline V gene are MNHEY and SMNVEV (reference sequence). This CDR3 reads CASRRDRSNEQFF. CDR3 nucleotide sequence: TGTGCCAGCAGACGGGACAGAAGCAATGAGCAGTTCTTC.

The rearrangement joins TRBV7-9 to TRBJ1-2; the D gene is possibly TRBD1 (5 bases). The length of the CDR3 is 14 residues. The germline CDR1 and CDR2 sequences are SEHNR and FQNEAQ (reference sequence). The ends were cut back, 5 bases at V and 5 bases at J, with 15 bases in the middle. The CDR3 DNA sequence: TGTGCCAGCAGCGTGAGCGGGACTGAGTATGGCTACACCTTC. Amino acid sequence: CASSVSGTEYGYTF.

The chain combines TRBV11-2 with TRBJ1-1; D is unresolved. The length of the CDR3 is 13 residues. Trimming pared 0 bases from V and 11 bases from J, leaving 13 bases between. Germline assignment: CDR1 SGHAT and CDR2 FQNNGV. The CDR3 reads CASSLEEPGGAFF. The CDR3 bases are TGTGCCAGCAGCTTAGAGGAGCCTGGCGGGGCTTTCTTT. The full variable domain, with the rest looked up from reference TRBV11-2 and TRBJ1-1, is EAGVAQSPRYKIIEKRQSVAFWCNPISGHATLYWYQQILGQGPKLLIQFQNNGVVDDSQLPKDRFSAERLKGVDSTLKIQPAKLEDSAVYLCASSLEEPGGAFFGQGTRLTVV.